This T cell receptor (beta chain) was profiled in a study of cytotoxic CD8 clonotypes in ibrutinib-treated CLL. Measured with immunoSEQ multiplex PCR; TCRdb has only the in-frame clones, and not every one. The data show approximately 320,000 clones, with 67% seen just once and about 5.9% held by the top ten. V lost 7 bases and J 1 base, leaving 10 bases between the germline ends. The CDR3 is 13 amino acids. Germline values: CDR1 SQVTM, CDR2 ANQGSEA. This clone has just a few counts. The receptor's source is a human donor with chronic lymphocytic leukemia. V gene TRBV29-1 combines with J gene TRBJ2-2, with D perhaps TRBD1 (6 bases). The material sequenced was PBMCs, taken after 36 months of ibrutinib treatment. As DNA, the CDR3 is TGCAGCGCACGGACAGTGAACACCGGGGAGCTGTTTTTT. Its protein product is CSARTVNTGELFF.